The 26 T cell receptor beta chains below all came from one sample that was sequenced in a study of blood T cell repertoires in COVID-19. TCRdb keeps only in-frame clones here, not all; method: immunoSEQ multiplex PCR. The data show 200,000 to 250,000 clones, around 89% seen once. Material: peripheral blood. All receptors come from a man aged 25 to 45 with COVID-19, enrolled during active disease.

This clone has more than one count but fewer than ten. The same CDR3 is also encoded by other DNA sequences in this sample. V usage is TRBV18 and J usage is TRBJ1-1; a possible D gene is TRBD1 (5 bases). Between the trimmed V and J ends, which lost 6 bases and 1 base, there was a span of 9 bases. This CDR3 has 13 residues. The germline V gene has CDR1 KGHSH and CDR2 LQKENI. In nucleotides, the CDR3 is TGTGCCAGCTCCGTAGGGGAGAACACTGAAGCTTTCTTT. This codes for CASSVGENTEAFF.

This clone was seen more than once but under ten times. The chain employs TRBV7-2 and TRBJ1-1, with 8 bases identical to TRBD1. This CDR3 region has 14 residues. After removal of 3 bases from V and 4 bases from J, the junction contained 4 bases not matched to a gene. Germline V gene data show CDR1 as SGHTA and CDR2 as FQGNSA. The CDR3 DNA sequence: TGTGCCAGCAGCTTCCAGGGGGCTGTCACTGAAGCTTTCTTT. It is translated as CASSFQGAVTEAFF.

The J gene is TRBJ1-6, the V gene TRBV20-1; tentatively, D is TRBD1 (6 bases). V dropped 3 bases and J dropped 9 bases, with 21 bases sitting between them. This CDR3 spans 16 amino acids. Germline V gene lookup returns CDR1 DFQATT and CDR2 SNEGSKA (reference sequence). The chain's CDR3 is CSASPTGQPSSSPLHF. The CDR3 region has the DNA TGCAGTGCTAGTCCCACCGGACAGCCATCGTCTTCACCCCTCCACTTT.

V is TRBV10-2 and J is TRBJ2-1; TRBD2 aligns across 7 bases. CDR3 length: 16 residues. Unmatched junction bases numbered 10, after V lost 7 bases and J lost 1 base. Germline CDR1 WSHSY, CDR2 SAAADI. CDR3 sequence reads: CASTQSGVISYNEQFF. CDR3 nucleotide sequence: TGCGCCAGCACCCAAAGCGGGGTAATATCCTACAATGAGCAGTTCTTC.

This chain uses TRBV11-2 with TRBJ2-1; 8 positions agree with TRBD2. This CDR3 spans 15 amino acids. With V trimmed by 2 bases and J by 4 bases, 4 bases remained unmatched. Germline CDR1 is SGHAT and CDR2 is FQNNGV. The chain's CDR3 is CASSLTRGGYNEQFF. The CDR3 DNA reads as TGTGCCAGCAGCTTAACCCGGGGGGGGTACAATGAGCAGTTCTTC.

This chain connects TRBV7-2 to TRBJ2-3, with TRBD1 matching over 7 bases. Looked up from germline, CDR1 is SGHTA and CDR2 is FQGNSA. The length of the CDR3 is 15 residues. The V gene end was trimmed by 6 bases and the J gene end by 1 base; junction bases not matched to a gene: 7. The CDR3 nucleotides read TGTGCCAGCAGTCCCCAGGGGGTTGGCACAGATACGCAGTATTTT. It codes for CASSPQGVGTDTQYF.

The V call is TRBV2, the J call TRBJ1-6, with TRBD1 matching 9 bases. Losses at the gene ends were 5 bases for V and 7 bases for J; bases not matched to a gene: 6. This CDR3 has 15 amino acids. Germline assignment: CDR1 SNHLY and CDR2 FYNNEI. In DNA, the CDR3 is TGTGCCAGCAGTCCACAGGGGGCGCGGAATTCACCCCTCCACTTT. Its translation is CASSPQGARNSPLHF.

The chain carries TRBV7-2 and TRBJ1-5, with 7 bases that match TRBD1. The CDR3 contains 16 residues. V lost 2 bases, J lost 3 bases, and 7 bases stayed unmatched. The germline gives CDR1 SGHTA, CDR2 FQGNSA. CDR3 region: CASSLFPRGNNQPQHF. CDR3 nucleotide sequence: TGTGCCAGCAGCTTATTTCCCAGGGGGAACAATCAGCCCCAGCATTTT.

V is TRBV12-5 and J is TRBJ2-3; 10 bases align to TRBD1. This CDR3 is 15 amino acids long. From germline, CDR1 is LGHNT and CDR2 FRNRAP. Unmatched junction bases numbered 5, after V lost 6 bases and J lost 2 bases. The CDR3 DNA sequence: TGTGCTAGTGGACATAGACAGGGGGCCACAGATACGCAGTATTTT. Its translation: CASGHRQGATDTQYF.

The chain couples TRBV25-1 to TRBJ2-2; 13 positions agree with TRBD2. The junction had 9 bases not matched to a gene; V was cut back by 8 bases and J by 6 bases. There are 16 residues in the CDR3. Germline V gene lookup returns CDR1 MGHDK and CDR2 SYGVNS. CDR3 sequence: CASRALLAGGPGELFF. The CDR3 DNA follows: TGTGCCAGCCGCGCCCTACTAGCGGGGGGGCCCGGGGAGCTGTTTTTT.

The rearrangement uses TRBV6-2 or TRBV6-3 and TRBJ2-7; 8 nucleotides line up with TRBD1. Losses at the gene ends were 2 bases for V and 5 bases for J; bases not matched to a gene: 8. The CDR3 runs to 15 residues. Germline loops: CDR1 MNHEY, CDR2 SVGEGT. The CDR3 bases are TGTGCCAGCAGTTACACCGGACAGGGTGGTGACGAGCAGTACTTC. This sequence encodes CASSYTGQGGDEQYF.

This clone was picked up a small number of times. The chain uses TRBV6-2 or TRBV6-3 and TRBJ2-3, with 8 bases fitting TRBD2. The CDR3 extends over 18 amino acids. Germline V gives CDR1 MNHEY, CDR2 SVGEGT. Trimming removed 0 bases from V and 5 bases from J; junction bases left unmatched: 13. CDR3 nucleotide sequence: TGTGCCAGCAGTTACTCCCCACTAGGGCGGGAGGTGGTAGATACGCAGTATTTT. Protein product: CASSYSPLGREVVDTQYF.

V and J are TRBV7-3 and TRBJ1-1; possibly TRBD1 for D (5 bases). The V and J ends lost 2 bases and 0 bases respectively, with 10 bases between them. The CDR3 runs to 15 residues. In germline, CDR1 is SGHTA, CDR2 FQGTGA. CDR3 region: CASSLVGGVNTEAFF. The CDR3 coding sequence is TGTGCCAGCAGCTTAGTTGGGGGGGTGAACACTGAAGCTTTCTTT.

The gene calls are TRBV9 and TRBJ2-1; D possibly corresponds to TRBD2 (6 bases). CDR1 is SGDLS and CDR2 is YYNGEE in the germline V gene. The CDR3 is 14 residues long. Trimming pared 3 bases from V and 2 bases from J, leaving 9 bases between. Here the CDR3 reads CASSERATYNEQFF. The CDR3 DNA is TGTGCCAGCAGCGAGCGGGCAACCTACAATGAGCAGTTCTTC.

The V and J genes are TRBV15 and TRBJ1-4; no reliable D call. The CDR3 runs to 13 residues. Trimming cost V 2 bases and J 6 bases, with 7 bases left between them. The V gene's germline CDR1 is LNHNV and CDR2 YYDKDF (reference sequence). CDR3 DNA: TGTGCCACCAGCAGATCGGGATATGAAAAACTGTTTTTT. Its translation is CATSRSGYEKLFF.

This chain joins TRBV27 and TRBJ2-2; D is perhaps TRBD2 (6 bases). CDR1 is MNHEY and CDR2 is SMNVEV in the germline V gene (reference sequence). Trimming cost V 7 bases and J 0 bases, with 21 bases left between them. The CDR3 totals 18 residues. The CDR3 loop reads CASKLAGSGGTNTGELFF. CDR3 coding DNA: TGTGCCAGCAAGTTAGCCGGGAGTGGGGGAACGAACACCGGGGAGCTGTTTTTT.

This chain links TRBV5-1 with TRBJ2-3; 8 bases match TRBD2. The germline V gene encodes CDR1 SGHRS and CDR2 YFSETQ. The CDR3 sequence is 15 residues long. V was clipped by 2 bases and J by 3 bases; unmatched bases: 5. The CDR3 DNA reads as TGCGCCAGCAGCTTCAGCGGGGGTGGGACAGATACGCAGTATTTT. It codes for CASSFSGGGTDTQYF. The full variable domain, its missing parts supplied by reference TRBV5-1 and TRBJ2-3, is KAGVTQTPRYLIKTRGQQVTLSCSPISGHRSVSWYQQTPGQGLQFLFEYFSETQRNKGNFPGRFSGRQFSNSRSEMNVSTLELGDSALYLCASSFSGGGTDTQYFGPGTRLTVL.

In the case of this clone: Other DNA sequences in the same sample also yield this CDR3. The rearrangement links TRBV7-3 to TRBJ1-1; unclear D gene. Per germline, CDR1 SGHTA and CDR2 FQGTGA. Trimming removed 2 bases at V and 1 base at J, with 5 bases between. The CDR3 has 13 residues. The CDR3 protein is CASSLQSNTEAFF. CDR3 DNA sequence: TGTGCCAGCAGCTTACAGTCGAACACTGAAGCTTTCTTT. The full variable domain, in which reference TRBV7-3 and TRBJ1-1 provide the parts outside the CDR3, is GAGVSQTPSNKVTEKGKYVELRCDPISGHTALYWYRQSLGQGPEFLIYFQGTGAADDSGLPNDRFFAVRPEGSVSTLKIQRTERGDSAVYLCASSLQSNTEAFFGQGTRLTVV.

This clone was recorded only once. J is TRBJ2-7 and V is TRBV11-2; 9 bases are a match to TRBD2. This CDR3 is 14 amino acids long. V was pared by 5 bases and J by 3 bases, with 5 bases of the junction left unmatched. Germline CDR1 is SGHAT and CDR2 is FQNNGV. The CDR3 DNA sequence: TGTGCCAGCAGCGCGGGAGGGCAATACTACGAGCAGTACTTC. Translating it yields CASSAGGQYYEQYF. Using reference TRBV11-2 and TRBJ2-7 for the parts outside the CDR3, the full variable domain is EAGVAQSPRYKIIEKRQSVAFWCNPISGHATLYWYQQILGQGPKLLIQFQNNGVVDDSQLPKDRFSAERLKGVDSTLKIQPAKLEDSAVYLCASSAGGQYYEQYFGPGTRLTVT.

The chain has TRBV5-5 and TRBJ2-6; weak D call: TRBD2 (6 bases). CDR3 size: 18 residues. Per germline, CDR1 SGHKS and CDR2 YYEKEE (reference sequence). Trimming cost V 3 bases and J 4 bases, with 20 bases left between them. The CDR3 sequence is CASSSQGLTSSGANVLTF. DNA for the CDR3: TGTGCCAGCAGCTCGCAGGGACTTACCTCTTCCGGGGCCAACGTCCTGACTTTC.

This chain links TRBV9 with TRBJ2-6; perhaps TRBD1 as D (6 bases). V lost 0 bases and J 1 base, leaving 14 bases between the germline ends. CDR1 SGDLS and CDR2 YYNGEE come from the germline V gene. CDR3 size: 18 residues. CDR3 nucleotides: TGTGCCAGCAGCGTAGGCCCGATACAGGGTTCTGGGGCCAACGTCCTGACTTTC. It is translated as CASSVGPIQGSGANVLTF.

The chain couples TRBV4-3 to TRBJ1-1; the D gene is possibly TRBD1 (6 bases). This CDR3 has 14 residues. Germline values: CDR1 LGHNA, CDR2 YSLEER. The V gene lost 1 base and the J gene lost 5 bases, with 11 bases spanning the gap. This CDR3 is CASSQGRGWTEAFF. CDR3 bases: TGCGCCAGCAGCCAAGGCAGGGGTTGGACTGAAGCTTTCTTT.

V is TRBV10-3 and J is TRBJ1-1; D is unresolved. The germline V gene has CDR1 ENHRY and CDR2 SYGVKD. The CDR3 is made up of 15 amino acids. The ends were cut back, 10 bases at V and 0 bases at J, with 18 bases in the middle. The CDR3 loop reads CATIDGLGMNTEAFF. CDR3 in DNA: TGTGCCACAATAGACGGACTTGGAATGAACACTGAAGCTTTCTTT.

The chain combines TRBV5-1 with TRBJ1-1; D is ambiguous. Germline assignment: CDR1 SGHRS and CDR2 YFSETQ. The CDR3 runs 11 residues. V lost 5 bases and J lost 8, with 10 bases in between. The CDR3 bases are TGCGCCAGCAGAAATTCCATCGAAGCTTTCTTT. Its translation: CASRNSIEAFF.

V usage is TRBV12-3 or TRBV12-4 and J usage is TRBJ2-7; D uncertain. The germline V and J ends were trimmed by 3 bases and 3 bases, with 3 bases remaining between them. The CDR3 contains 11 residues. The CDR3 here is CASSFNYEQYF. CDR3 nucleotides: TGTGCCAGCAGTTTTAACTACGAGCAGTACTTC.

This chain uses TRBV7-9 with TRBJ1-6, with TRBD1 matching 11 bases. CDR1 and CDR2 (germline): SEHNR, FQNEAQ (reference sequence). The CDR3 has 15 residues. After removal of 4 bases from V and 7 bases from J, the junction contained 3 bases not matched to a gene. The CDR3 DNA is TGTGCCAGCAGCTCCGGGACAGGGGGGAATTCACCCCTCCACTTT. This sequence encodes CASSSGTGGNSPLHF. Together with reference TRBV7-9 and TRBJ1-6, the CDR3 gives the full variable domain: DTGVSQNPRHKITKRGQNVTFRCDPISEHNRLYWYRQTLGQGPEFLTYFQNEAQLEKSRLLSDRFSAERPKGSFSTLEIQRTEQGDSAMYLCASSSGTGGNSPLHFGNGTRLTVT.